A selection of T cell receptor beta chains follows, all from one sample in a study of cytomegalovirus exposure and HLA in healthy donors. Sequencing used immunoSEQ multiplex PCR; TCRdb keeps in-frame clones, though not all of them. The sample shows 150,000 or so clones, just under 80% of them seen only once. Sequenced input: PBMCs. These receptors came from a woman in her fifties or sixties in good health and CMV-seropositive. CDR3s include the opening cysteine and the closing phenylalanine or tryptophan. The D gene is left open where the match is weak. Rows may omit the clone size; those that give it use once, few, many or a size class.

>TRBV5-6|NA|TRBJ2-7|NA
TGTGCCAGCAGCCGGGGGATCGCCTACGAGCAGTACTTC
CASSRGIAYEQYF
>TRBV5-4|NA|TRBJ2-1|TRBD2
TGTGCCAGCAGCCCCCGGGGGGGCTCATACAATGAGCAGTTCTTC
CASSPRGGSYNEQFF
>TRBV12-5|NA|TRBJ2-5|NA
TGTGCTAGTGGTTTGGCAGGGCAGAAGACCCAGTACTTC
CASGLAGQKTQYF
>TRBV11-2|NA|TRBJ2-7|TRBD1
TGTGCTAGCAGCCCCTTTGGGACAGGCTCCTCCGAGCAGTACTTC
CASSPFGTGSSEQYF
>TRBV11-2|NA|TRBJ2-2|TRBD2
TGTGCCAGTGGTCCTGGACCGGGACTAGCGGGTTCCGGGGAGCTGTTTTTT
CASGPGPGLAGSGELFF
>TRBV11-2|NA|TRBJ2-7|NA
TGTGCCAGCAGATTAGATCCTAATTCCTACGAGCAGTACTTC
CASRLDPNSYEQYF
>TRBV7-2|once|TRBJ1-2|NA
TGTGCCAGCAGCTACGGGACAACGGAAGGCTACACCTTC
CASSYGTTEGYTF
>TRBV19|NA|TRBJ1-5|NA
TGTGCCAGTAGTGGCATAGCTAATCAGCCCCAGCATTTT
CASSGIANQPQHF
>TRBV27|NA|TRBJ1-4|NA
TGTGCCAGCAGTTTACGATTACCCCAGGGTTCGACTAATGAAAAACTGTTTTTT
CASSLRLPQGSTNEKLFF
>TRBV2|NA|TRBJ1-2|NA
TGTGCCAGCAGTGTCCGGGAGACCGGCTATGGCTACACCTTC
CASSVRETGYGYTF
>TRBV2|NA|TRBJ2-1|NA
TGTGCCAGCAGTGAACTGGCAGGCAATGAGCAGTTCTTC
CASSELAGNEQFF
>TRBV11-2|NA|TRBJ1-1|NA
TGTGCCAGCAGCTTAGATTCTTCCTCCACTGAAGCTTTCTTT
CASSLDSSSTEAFF
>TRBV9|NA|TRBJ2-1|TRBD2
TGTGCCAGCAGCGTAGGGGGACTAGCGGGAGGAATGGATGAGCAGTTCTTC
CASSVGGLAGGMDEQFF
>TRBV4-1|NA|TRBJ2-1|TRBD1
TGCGCCAGCAGCACACCGGGACAGGGGGTGGATGAGCAGTTCTTC
CASSTPGQGVDEQFF
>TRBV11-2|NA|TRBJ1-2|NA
TGTGCCAGCAGCTTTCGAACAGGGAAGATCGATACCTTC
CASSFRTGKIDTF
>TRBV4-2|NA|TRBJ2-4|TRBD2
TGTGCCAGCAGCCACGCGCTAGCGGGAGAAGGCAAAAACATTCAGTACTTC
CASSHALAGEGKNIQYF
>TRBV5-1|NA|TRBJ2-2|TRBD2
TGCGCCAGCAGCTCGCCTAGCGGAGACACCGGGGAGCTGTTTTTT
CASSSPSGDTGELFF
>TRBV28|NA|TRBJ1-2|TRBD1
TGTGCCAGCAGCCCAGGGGGCGCAGTCCTGGGGTATGGCTACACCTTC
CASSPGGAVLGYGYTF
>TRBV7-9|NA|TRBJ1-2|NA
TGTGCCAGCAGTTACCGACAGGAAAATGGCTACACCTTC
CASSYRQENGYTF
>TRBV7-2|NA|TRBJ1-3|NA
TGTGCCAGCAGCTCCCTGGCCGGAAACACCATATATTTT
CASSSLAGNTIYF
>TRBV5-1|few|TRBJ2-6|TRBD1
TGCGCCAGCAGCTTGACCGGGACAGGGATCCTCTCTGGGGCCAACGTCCTGACTTTC
CASSLTGTGILSGANVLTF
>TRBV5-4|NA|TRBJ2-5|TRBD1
TGTGCCAGCAGCTTGGTGGGGACAGGGGGCGAGACCCAGTACTTC
CASSLVGTGGETQYF
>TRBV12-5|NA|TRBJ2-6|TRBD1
TGTGCTAGTGGCAGAAAACAGGGGTTAGTCTCTGGGGCCAACGTCCTGACTTTC
CASGRKQGLVSGANVLTF
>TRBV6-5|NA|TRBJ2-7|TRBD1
TGTGCCGGCAGGTTCCGGGACAGGTACTCCTACGAGCAGTACTTC
CAGRFRDRYSYEQYF
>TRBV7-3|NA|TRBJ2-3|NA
TGTGCCAGCAGCTTAAATATGAGGGATACGCAGTATTTT
CASSLNMRDTQYF
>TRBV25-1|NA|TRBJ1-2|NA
TGTGCCAGCGCACCTATGGACAGACGAGGCTACACCTTC
CASAPMDRRGYTF
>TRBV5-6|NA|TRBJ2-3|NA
TGTGCCAGCAGCCCGTACGTTCGAGTTAGCACAGATACGCAGTATTTT
CASSPYVRVSTDTQYF
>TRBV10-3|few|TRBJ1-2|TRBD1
TGTGCCATTTCCGGGACAGGAAGCGACTATGGCTACACCTTC
CAISGTGSDYGYTF
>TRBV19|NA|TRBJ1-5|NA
TGTGCCAGTAAGGCGACAGCCACTTATAGCAATCAGCCCCAGCATTTT
CASKATATYSNQPQHF
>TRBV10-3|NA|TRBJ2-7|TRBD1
TGTGCCATCAGAATCCCGGGACAGGGCTACGAGCAGTACTTC
CAIRIPGQGYEQYF
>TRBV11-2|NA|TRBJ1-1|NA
TGTGCCAGCAGCTTAACCATGAGCACTGAAGCTTTCTTT
CASSLTMSTEAFF
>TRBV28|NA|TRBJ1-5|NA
TGTGCCAGCAGACGACAGGACATGGCGCCCCAGCATTTT
CASRRQDMAPQHF
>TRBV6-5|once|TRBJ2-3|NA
TGTGCCAGCAGAGACAGGGGAGGGGTCACAGATACGCAGTATTTT
CASRDRGGVTDTQYF
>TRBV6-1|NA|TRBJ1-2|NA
TGTGCCAGCAGGATTCAGGGCGGCTATGGCTACACCTTC
CASRIQGGYGYTF
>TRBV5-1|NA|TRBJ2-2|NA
TGCGCCAGCAGCCTCAACACCGGGGAGCTGTTTTTT
CASSLNTGELFF
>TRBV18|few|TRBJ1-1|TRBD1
TGTGCCAGCTCACCACCGCGACAGGGTAGAACCACTGAAGCTTTCTTT
CASSPPRQGRTTEAFF
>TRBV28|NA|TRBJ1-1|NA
TGTGCCAGCAGTCCACCGGTGGGCCTTAGGACTGAAGCTTTCTTT
CASSPPVGLRTEAFF
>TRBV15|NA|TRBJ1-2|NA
TGTGCCACCAGCAGAGATCAACAGGGCTACACCTTC
CATSRDQQGYTF
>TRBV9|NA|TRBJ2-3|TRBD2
TGTGCCAGCAGCTCAGGGACTAGCGGGAGTACAGATACGCAGTATTTT
CASSSGTSGSTDTQYF
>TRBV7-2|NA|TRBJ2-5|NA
TGTGCCAGCAGTCTCCAGGGGCAGGGTTTACGAGAGACCCAGTACTTC
CASSLQGQGLRETQYF
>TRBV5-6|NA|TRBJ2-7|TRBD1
TGTGCCAGCAGCTTCGGGACAGTTGACGAGCAGTACTTC
CASSFGTVDEQYF
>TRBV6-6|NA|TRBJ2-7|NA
TGTGCCAGCAGTTACTCGGCCGTCGGCTCGGGGTACGAGCAGTACTTC
CASSYSAVGSGYEQYF
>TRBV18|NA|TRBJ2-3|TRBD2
TGTGCCAGCTCACCATCTACCCCAACTAGCGGGAGCACAGATACGCAGTATTTT
CASSPSTPTSGSTDTQYF
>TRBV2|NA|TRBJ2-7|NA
TGTGCCAGCAGCCCCACTTTGGTATACGAGCAGTACTTC
CASSPTLVYEQYF
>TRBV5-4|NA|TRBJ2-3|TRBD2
TGTGCCAGCAGCTTGGGAGGACTAGCAACAGATACGCAGTATTTT
CASSLGGLATDTQYF
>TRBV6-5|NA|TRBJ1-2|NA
TGTGCCAGCAGTCCGGGACTGAAGCTTCCTTATGGCTACACCTTC
CASSPGLKLPYGYTF
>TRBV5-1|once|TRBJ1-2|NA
TGCGCCAGCAGCTTTGGGACTACATATGGCTACACCTTC
CASSFGTTYGYTF
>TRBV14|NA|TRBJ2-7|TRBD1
TGTGCCAGCAGCCAAGTACCAGGGGGCTTTTACGAGCAGTACTTC
CASSQVPGGFYEQYF